What follows are 8 T cell receptor beta chains derived from one specimen sequenced in a study of T cell repertoires in cytomegalovirus infection. TCRdb redid the calling of the reads with MiXCR, one entry per CDR3 protein. In the table there are hundreds of thousands of distinct CDR3 sequences, around 30% of which are singletons. These receptors have no identified antigens. Sequencing used cultured PBMCs, obtained from culture after CMV antigen stimulation. Receptors originate from a human donor in good health (CMV status not recorded). Some clones in this sample may be carry-over from other donors' samples.

This clonotype was counted at least ten times. V usage is TRBV7-2 and J usage is TRBJ2-3; 9 nucleotides agree with TRBD2. In germline, CDR1 is SGHTA, CDR2 FQGNSA. Trimming cost V 3 bases and J 0 bases; bases outside gene matches: 1. The CDR3 covers 15 residues. The CDR3 loop is CASSFTSGSTDTQYF. In nucleotides, the CDR3 is TGTGCCAGCAGCTTCACTAGCGGGAGCACAGATACGCAGTATTTT.

This clonotype was counted at least ten times. This chain links TRBV7-8 with TRBJ1-1; D gene ambiguous. Trimming cost V 5 bases and J 7 bases, with 20 bases left between them. Germline loops: CDR1 SGHVS, CDR2 FQNEAQ. The CDR3 loop spans 15 amino acids. The CDR3 region is CASSPRTAKASEAFF. The CDR3 DNA is TGTGCCAGCAGCCCCCGGACTGCAAAAGCTAGTGAAGCTTTCTTT.

The J gene is TRBJ2-5, the V gene TRBV15; D is possibly TRBD2 (6 bases). The germline CDR1 and CDR2 sequences are LNHNV and YYDKDF (reference sequence). Trimming removed 2 bases at V and 5 bases at J, with 18 bases between. This CDR3 has 16 residues. DNA for the CDR3: TGTGCCACCAGCAGACCCCCAGGGACTGGGGGTGAGACCCAGTACTTC. Translation gives CATSRPPGTGGETQYF.

This clonotype occurred many times. An end of the junction differs from the germline gene, which may be a read error. The chain uses TRBV7-6 and TRBJ1-1, with D possibly being TRBD1 (6 bases). Germline loops: CDR1 SGHVS, CDR2 FNYEAQ. The CDR3 has 15 residues. The CDR3 DNA is TGTGCCAGCAGTTTAGTTGGGGGCGCGAACACTGAAGCTTTCTTT. This gives the protein CASSLVGGANTEAFF. The complete variable domain, with remaining parts taken from reference TRBV7-6 and TRBJ1-1, reads GAGVSQSPRYKVTKRGQDVALRCDPISGHVSLYWYRQALGQGPEFLTYFNYEAQQDKSGLPNDRFSAERPEGSISTLTIQRTEQRDSAMYRCASSLVGGANTEAFFGQGTRLTVV.

This clonotype has more than one count but fewer than ten. V usage is TRBV4-1 and J usage is TRBJ2-1, with TRBD1 matching over 8 bases. Per the germline V gene, CDR1 is MGHRA and CDR2 is YSYEKL. The V segment lost 4 bases and the J segment 4 bases; nucleotides outside the gene matches: 6. There are 15 residues in the CDR3. The CDR3 DNA reads TGCGCCAGCAGCCTTTCGGACAGGGTATACAATGAGCAGTTCTTC. It specifies CASSLSDRVYNEQFF.

V gene TRBV28 combines with J gene TRBJ2-7, with a weak D call TRBD2 (6 bases). The ends were cut back, 5 bases at V and 4 bases at J, with 15 bases in the middle. The CDR3 loop spans 14 amino acids. Germline V CDR1 and CDR2: MDHEN, SYDVKM. The CDR3 reads CASSLRGNRYEQYF. In nucleotides, the CDR3 is TGTGCCAGCAGTCTCCGGGGGAATCGATACGAGCAGTACTTC. Filled out from reference TRBV28 and TRBJ2-7, the complete variable domain reads DVKVTQSSRYLVKRTGEKVFLECVQDMDHENMFWYRQDPGLGLRLIYFSYDVKMKEKGDIPEGYSVSREKKERFSLILESASTNQTSMYLCASSLRGNRYEQYFGPGTRLTVT.

V and J are TRBV10-3 and TRBJ2-5; TRBD2 might be the D (6 bases). The CDR3 covers 16 residues. CDR1 is ENHRY and CDR2 is SYGVKD in the germline V gene. The V and J ends lost 2 bases and 3 bases respectively, with 16 bases between them. CDR3 DNA sequence: TGTGCCATCAGTGAGCCAGTCGGCGGAGGGGAAGAGACCCAGTACTTC. It yields the protein CAISEPVGGGEETQYF.

This clonotype has just a few counts. This chain uses TRBV6-7 with TRBJ2-5; D might be TRBD2 (6 bases). TRBV6-7 is an open reading frame, and its role is uncertain. This CDR3 region has 16 residues. Between the trimmed V and J ends, which lost 7 bases and 2 bases, there was a span of 20 bases. The CDR3 protein is CASKRARKQAQETQYF. CDR3 DNA sequence: TGTGCCAGCAAGCGGGCGCGGAAGCAGGCACAAGAGACCCAGTACTTC.